The entry below gives a single TCR beta chain sequence along with its context. This entry is derived from a study of blood T cells in healthy people across ages. Through a sample-barcoded 5' primer and a J-beta primer mix, a second PCR was run for roughly 6 to 12 cycles. One entry per CDR3 protein results from TCRdb running MiXCR on the 5' RACE reads. The data show roughly 800,000 distinct CDR3 sequences, roughly 50% seen once. Germline values: CDR1 SGHDT, CDR2 YYEEEE. The CDR3 sequence is 14 residues long. Trimming took 6 bases from V and 4 from J, leaving 16 bases between them. The sequencing sample was made of blood. The chain has TRBV5-6 and TRBJ1-1; D gene uncertain. The TCR sequence derives from a man between 25 and 39 years old in good health. The CDR3: CASTLRVGATEAFF. The CDR3 bases are TGTGCCAGCACCCTCCGGGTGGGTGCCACTGAAGCTTTCTTT.